This T cell receptor beta chain comes out of a study of Ad26.COV2.S vaccination and SARS-CoV-2 variants. The data were produced by immunoSEQ multiplex PCR, yet TCRdb's version contains in-frame clones alone and is incomplete. The data contain roughly 350,000 clones, around 86% of them singletons. CDR1 is SGHDT and CDR2 is YYEEEE in the germline V gene. The CDR3 sequence is 14 residues long. The ends lost 3 bases at V and 4 bases at J; junction bases unmatched: 2. Treatment indicated: 15 to 20 received Ad26.COV2.S at low or high dose, single or two shots; about 5 received placebo; per-sample allocation not given. The samples date from day 63 after the first vaccine or placebo injection. It was an adult aged 18-55 years in Boston who was the donor.

The source material was peripheral blood, sampled in a trial of Ad26.COV2.S vaccine versus placebo. The clonotype originates from a person between 18 and 59 years old who received the Ad26.COV2.S COVID-19 vaccine or a placebo. This chain links TRBV5-6 with TRBJ1-3; 9 positions agree with TRBD1. In nucleotides, the CDR3 is TGTGCCAGCAGCTGGGACAGGGAAGGAAACACCATATATTTT. As protein: CASSWDREGNTIYF.